This TCR beta chain was captured in a study of radiotherapy plus CTLA-4 blockade in lung cancer. General study findings and limits: The best prediction of response reportedly came from early blood T cell clone dynamics, with interferon-beta. Clones derived from tumor TCRs expanded in blood after radiotherapy plus ipilimumab.

Trimming took 2 bases from V and 0 from J, leaving 6 bases between them. This CDR3 has 14 amino acids. Looked up from germline, CDR1 is SGHNT and CDR2 is YYREEE (reference sequence). Those with chemo-refractory metastatic non-small-cell lung cancer were treated with focal radiation combined with CTLA-4 blockade using ipilimumab. This table comes from immunoSEQ multiplex PCR, and its TCRdb copy is limited to in-frame clones, with some not included. The table records tens of thousands of clones, approximately 82% of them present only once. Concerning this clone itself: Its target is not known. This CDR3 is also generated by other DNA sequences in the sample.

Sequences were derived from peripheral blood, sampled from a patient treated with radiotherapy plus ipilimumab. The genes are TRBV5-4 and TRBJ2-1; D is undetermined. This receptor was identified in a human donor with non-small cell lung cancer that progressed on radiotherapy plus ipilimumab. CDR3 sequence (DNA): TGTGCCAGCAGCTTCGGCCGCTCCTACAATGAGCAGTTCTTC. The encoded protein is CASSFGRSYNEQFF.